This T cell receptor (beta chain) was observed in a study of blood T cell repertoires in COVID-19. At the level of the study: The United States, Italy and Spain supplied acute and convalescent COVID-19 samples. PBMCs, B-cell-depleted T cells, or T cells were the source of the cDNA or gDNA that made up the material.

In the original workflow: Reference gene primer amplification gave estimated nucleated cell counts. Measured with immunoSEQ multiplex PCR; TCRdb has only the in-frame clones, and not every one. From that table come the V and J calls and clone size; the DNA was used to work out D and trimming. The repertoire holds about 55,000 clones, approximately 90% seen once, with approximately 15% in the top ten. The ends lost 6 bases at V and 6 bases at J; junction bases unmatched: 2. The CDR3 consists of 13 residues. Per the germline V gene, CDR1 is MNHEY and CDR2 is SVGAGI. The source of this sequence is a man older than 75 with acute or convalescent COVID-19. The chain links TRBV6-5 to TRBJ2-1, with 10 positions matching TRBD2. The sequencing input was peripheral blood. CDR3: CASRLAGPNEQFF. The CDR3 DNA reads TGTGCCAGCAGACTAGCGGGGCCCAATGAGCAGTTCTTC.